This T cell receptor beta chain was recorded in a study of cytomegalovirus exposure and HLA in healthy donors. Amplification used 60 Vbeta primers and 13 Jbeta primers. Profiled with immunoSEQ multiplex PCR; TCRdb holds only in-frame clones, not every one. The profile shows some 150,000 clones, less than 65% of them singletons. Trimming cost V 4 bases and J 7 bases, with 23 bases left between them. Germline values: CDR1 LGHNA, CDR2 YSLEER. The CDR3 loop spans 16 amino acids. Participants comprised healthy donors of bone marrow. The sequence was obtained from a woman aged 25-40 years in good health and CMV-seropositive. The sequenced sample was PBMCs. This chain links TRBV4-3 with TRBJ2-7; D may be TRBD2 (5 bases). The CDR3, as DNA: TGCGCCAGCAGCCCATCGGGGTTCTCCCTCCCCTTAGAGCAGTACTTC. Amino acid sequence: CASSPSGFSLPLEQYF.